The 29 T cell receptor beta chains given below trace back to one sample, sequenced in a study of T cells after yellow fever vaccination. TCRdb re-derived calls from the 5' RACE reads in MiXCR, one entry per CDR3 protein. The data hold 250,000 to 350,000 distinct CDR3 sequences, with approximately 10% observed a single time. The input for sequencing was CD4+ T cells sorted from PBMCs, taken 5 days after the yellow fever booster vaccination. The receptors were gathered from a man aged 18 to 29 who received the YFV17D yellow fever vaccine.

The chain employs TRBV20-1 and TRBJ2-4; D is perhaps TRBD1 (5 bases). The CDR3 is 13 residues long. The germline CDR1 and CDR2 sequences are DFQATT and SNEGSKA (reference sequence). The ends were cut back, 4 bases at V and 5 bases at J, with 12 bases in the middle. The CDR3 here is CSATPWGQNIQYF. The CDR3 DNA is TGCAGTGCTACACCTTGGGGCCAAAACATTCAGTACTTC.

This clonotype was seen only a few times. The chain has TRBV4-3 and TRBJ2-1, with D possibly TRBD1 on 5 matching bases. This CDR3 has 14 residues. V was clipped by 5 bases and J by 8 bases, with 16 bases between them. CDR1 and CDR2 (germline): LGHNA, YSLEER. CDR3 region: CASSTILGPDEQFF. CDR3 coding DNA: TGCGCCAGCAGCACCATCCTGGGGCCGGATGAGCAGTTCTTC.

This clonotype was counted a few times. J is TRBJ2-2 and V is TRBV7-9; D is perhaps TRBD1 (6 bases). Trimming stripped 4 bases from V and 5 bases from J, with 20 bases between. The CDR3 covers 17 residues. Germline V CDR1 and CDR2: SEHNR, FQNEAQ (reference sequence). The CDR3 loop is CASSSSQGIMATGELFF. Here the CDR3 DNA reads TGTGCCAGCAGCTCATCACAGGGTATCATGGCGACCGGGGAGCTGTTTTTT. Drawing the rest from reference TRBV7-9 and TRBJ2-2, the complete variable domain is DTGVSQNPRHKITKRGQNVTFRCDPISEHNRLYWYRQTLGQGPEFLTYFQNEAQLEKSRLLSDRFSAERPKGSFSTLEIQRTEQGDSAMYLCASSSSQGIMATGELFFGEGSRLTVL.

This clonotype was detected many times. The chain recombines TRBV10-3 with TRBJ2-5; D might be TRBD2 (8 bases). There are 17 residues in the CDR3. Germline V CDR1 and CDR2: ENHRY, SYGVKD. V was cut by 4 bases and J by 4 bases, with 22 bases left in between. CDR3 in amino acids: CAISAGRGGGDRETQYF. The CDR3, as DNA: TGTGCCATCAGTGCCGGTCGGGGGGGCGGGGACAGAGAGACCCAGTACTTC.

Here the CDR3 DNA reads TGTGCCAGCAGCGTAGGCGGAGGGGCGGACACTGAAGCTTTCTTT. This sequence encodes CASSVGGGADTEAFF. The chain has TRBV9 and TRBJ1-1, with D possibly TRBD1 on 5 matching bases. V lost 0 bases to trimming and J lost 3 bases, with 12 bases between them. The CDR3 totals 15 residues. Germline V gene sequence: CDR1 SGDLS, CDR2 YYNGEE.

This clonotype was detected ten times or more. The chain uses TRBV7-2 and TRBJ2-1; D is undetermined. The germline V gene encodes CDR1 SGHTA and CDR2 FQGNSA. This CDR3 is 12 amino acids long. The V gene lost 4 bases and the J gene lost 4 bases, with 5 bases spanning the gap. The CDR3: CASSSGYNEQFF. The CDR3 nucleotides are TGTGCCAGCAGCTCTGGGTACAATGAGCAGTTCTTC.

The chain employs TRBV20-1 and TRBJ1-5; D is perhaps TRBD1 (6 bases). Germline CDR1 DFQATT, CDR2 SNEGSKA (reference sequence). CDR3 size: 16 residues. The DNA for the CDR3 is TGCAGGGGGGCGGAGGGCACGATACATAGCAATCAGCCCCAGCATTTT. It is translated as CRGAEGTIHSNQPQHF.

Only a few counts were recorded for this clonotype. The chain couples TRBV5-1 to TRBJ1-2; D not resolved. Germline assignment: CDR1 SGHRS and CDR2 YFSETQ. The length of the CDR3 is 14 residues. V was pared by 3 bases and J by 0 bases, with 9 bases between. CDR3 protein: CASSSGGANYGYTF. The CDR3 coding sequence is TGCGCCAGCAGCTCGGGAGGAGCTAACTATGGCTACACCTTC.

This clonotype was observed a handful of times. This sequence joins TRBV7-9 and TRBJ2-7; tentative D call: TRBD2 (5 bases). Trimming stripped 1 base from V and 4 bases from J, with 8 bases between. This CDR3 comprises 13 residues. The germline CDR1 and CDR2 sequences are SEHNR and FQNEAQ (reference sequence). The CDR3 protein is CASSLVPGYEQYF. For the CDR3, the DNA is TGTGCCAGCAGCTTAGTACCGGGGTACGAGCAGTACTTC.

This clonotype was seen at least ten times. The chain employs TRBV7-9 and TRBJ2-5, with D maybe TRBD2 (6 bases). V shed 5 bases and J shed 2 bases, with 15 bases lying between them. The CDR3 runs 15 residues. Germline CDR1 SEHNR, CDR2 FQNEAQ (reference sequence). The CDR3: CASSPVGSIQETQYF. The DNA of the CDR3 is TGTGCCAGCAGCCCTGTCGGGAGCATACAAGAGACCCAGTACTTC. Filled out from reference TRBV7-9 and TRBJ2-5, the complete variable domain reads DTGVSQNPRHKITKRGQNVTFRCDPISEHNRLYWYRQTLGQGPEFLTYFQNEAQLEKSRLLSDRFSAERPKGSFSTLEIQRTEQGDSAMYLCASSPVGSIQETQYFGPGTRLLVL.

This clonotype was recorded a few times. The chain joins TRBV20-1 to TRBJ1-2; 7 bases agree with TRBD1. The length of the CDR3 is 17 residues. The germline gives CDR1 DFQATT, CDR2 SNEGSKA (reference sequence). Trimming took 3 bases from V and 4 from J; bases not matched to a gene: 17. The CDR3 nucleotides read TGCAGTGCTAGGCACCTCGAATTGACAGGGACGGGCTATGGCTACACCTTC. This encodes CSARHLELTGTGYGYTF.

This clonotype has more than one count but fewer than ten. This rearrangement joins TRBV7-6 to TRBJ1-4; D ambiguous. The CDR3 has 16 residues. CDR1 is SGHVS, CDR2 FNYEAQ, per germline. V lost 2 bases and J lost 3, with 13 bases in between. The CDR3 loop is CASSLPPSVSNEKLFF. CDR3 nucleotides: TGTGCCAGCAGCTTACCTCCATCCGTATCTAATGAAAAACTGTTTTTT.

In its sample, this clonotype was seen a few times. The chain has TRBV20-1 and TRBJ2-2, with D possibly being TRBD2 (6 bases). This CDR3 contains 14 residues. V was shortened by 6 bases and J by 2 bases, with 13 bases between the two germline ends. Per germline, CDR1 DFQATT and CDR2 SNEGSKA (reference sequence). The CDR3 sequence is CSAHTGGNTGELFF. The DNA of the CDR3 is TGCAGTGCCCACACCGGGGGAAACACCGGGGAGCTGTTTTTT.

V usage is TRBV12-3 or TRBV12-4 and J usage is TRBJ1-4, with 10 bases matching TRBD1. The length of the CDR3 is 16 residues. The V gene end was trimmed by 1 base and the J gene end by 6 bases; junction bases not matched to a gene: 5. The CDR3 DNA sequence: TGTGCCAGCAGTTTAGGGGTTGGGACAGGGGATGAAAAACTGTTTTTT. Translating gives CASSLGVGTGDEKLFF.

The J gene is TRBJ2-3, the V gene TRBV18; a weak D match, TRBD2 (6 bases). CDR1 is KGHSH, CDR2 LQKENI, per germline. The CDR3 consists of 17 residues. Trimming left V 6 bases short and J 4 bases short, with 23 bases between. The CDR3 here is CASSQGRQGIFPDTQYF. The CDR3 coding sequence is TGTGCCAGCTCCCAAGGGAGGCAGGGCATATTCCCAGATACGCAGTATTTT. The full variable domain, completed using reference TRBV18 and TRBJ2-3, is NAGVMQNPRHLVRRRGQEARLRCSPMKGHSHVYWYRQLPEEGLKFMVYLQKENIIDESGMPKERFSAEFPKEGPSILRIQQVVRGDSAAYFCASSQGRQGIFPDTQYFGPGTRLTVL.

This clonotype was seen only once. The chain links TRBV6-5 to TRBJ1-6; D ambiguous. CDR3 length equals 19 residues. CDR1 and CDR2 (germline): MNHEY, SVGAGI. Between the trimmed V and J ends, which lost 3 bases and 1 base, there was a span of 19 bases. CDR3 region: CASSYSVGRPRSYNSPLHF. CDR3 in DNA: TGTGCCAGCAGTTATTCCGTCGGCCGACCTAGGTCCTATAATTCACCCCTCCACTTT.

The V call is TRBV6-2 or TRBV6-3, the J call TRBJ1-2; D might be TRBD1 (5 bases). From germline, CDR1 is MNHEY and CDR2 SVGEGT. The CDR3 is 14 residues long. The V end was cut by 7 bases, the J end by 1 base, with 13 bases between. CDR3 nucleotides: TGTGCCAGCAACCGTGACAGTCTTAACTATGGCTACACCTTC. Translation: CASNRDSLNYGYTF.

The gene calls are TRBV5-6 and TRBJ2-3; 8 bases line up with TRBD2. CDR3 length equals 15 residues. J gave up 3 bases and V 3 bases, and 6 bases lay outside the gene matches. Germline V gene sequence: CDR1 SGHDT, CDR2 YYEEEE. For the CDR3, the DNA is TGTGCCAGCAGCTGGACAGCGGGGGTTACAGATACGCAGTATTTT. Its protein product is CASSWTAGVTDTQYF.

This clonotype turned up a few times. V usage is TRBV28 and J usage is TRBJ2-5; possible D gene TRBD2, 6 bases. Trimming left V 9 bases short and J 11 bases short, with 16 bases between. The CDR3 totals 11 residues. Germline V gives CDR1 MDHEN, CDR2 SYDVKM. DNA for the CDR3: TGTGCCAGTACCGGTTGGGGACTGCAGTACTTC. The encoded protein is CASTGWGLQYF. The variable domain in full, with the rest retrieved from reference TRBV28 and TRBJ2-5, is DVKVTQSSRYLVKRTGEKVFLECVQDMDHENMFWYRQDPGLGLRLIYFSYDVKMKEKGDIPEGYSVSREKKERFSLILESASTNQTSMYLCASTGWGLQYFGPGTRLLVL.

The chain employs TRBV7-9 and TRBJ2-6; D is tentatively TRBD1 or TRBD2 (5 bases each). V was cut by 3 bases and J by 2 bases, with 20 bases left in between. The CDR3 has 19 residues. CDR1 and CDR2 (germline): SEHNR, FQNEAQ (reference sequence). In DNA, the CDR3 is TGTGCCAGCAGCTTCCGAACCGGGACCACTTCTGCTGGGGCCAACGTCCTGACTTTC. Amino acids: CASSFRTGTTSAGANVLTF. Full variable domain (rest looked up from reference TRBV7-9 and TRBJ2-6): DTGVSQNPRHKITKRGQNVTFRCDPISEHNRLYWYRQTLGQGPEFLTYFQNEAQLEKSRLLSDRFSAERPKGSFSTLEIQRTEQGDSAMYLCASSFRTGTTSAGANVLTFGAGSRLTVL.

The sample holds many counts of this clonotype. The rearrangement links TRBV5-1 to TRBJ2-5, with 7 bases fitting TRBD2. CDR1 SGHRS and CDR2 YFSETQ come from the germline V gene. V gave up 0 bases and J gave up 0 bases; unmatched junction bases: 2. There are 15 residues in the CDR3. The CDR3 sequence: CASSLALADQETQYF. The DNA of the CDR3 is TGCGCCAGCAGCTTGGCCCTAGCGGACCAAGAGACCCAGTACTTC.

In its sample, this clonotype was seen a few times. This chain's CDR3 is CASRAGPWSLHF. The CDR3 DNA sequence: TGTGCCAGCAGGGCAGGGCCCTGGTCGCTCCACTTT. This chain connects TRBV6-5 to TRBJ1-6; D might be TRBD1 (5 bases). Trimming shortened V by 6 bases and J by 16 bases, and 16 bases separated the two germline ends. Per germline, CDR1 MNHEY and CDR2 SVGAGI. This CDR3 comprises 12 residues.

This clonotype came up a few times. This chain uses TRBV3-1 with TRBJ2-3; a weak D match, TRBD1 (5 bases). CDR3 length equals 13 residues. Germline V gives CDR1 LGHDT, CDR2 YNNKEL (reference sequence). The V end was cut by 2 bases, the J end by 14 bases, with 17 bases between. Written as DNA, the CDR3 is TGTGCCAGCAGCCAAACCAAGGACACCTCTAGGTATTTT. It specifies CASSQTKDTSRYF.

The rearrangement joins TRBV20-1 to TRBJ2-7; 14 bases are shared with TRBD2. Germline CDR1 reads DFQATT; CDR2 reads SNEGSKA (reference sequence). CDR3 length: 15 amino acids. With 2 bases clipped from V and 2 bases from J, the junction kept 2 bases outside the gene matches. CDR3 bases: TGCAGTGCTAGAAAGGGACTAGCGGGGGCCTACGAGCAGTACTTC. Translated: CSARKGLAGAYEQYF.

By sample fraction, this clonotype is medium-sized. This chain uses TRBV5-1 with TRBJ2-3, with 8 bases lining up with TRBD1. The CDR3 totals 14 residues. Per germline, CDR1 SGHRS and CDR2 YFSETQ. With V trimmed by 6 bases and J by 0 bases, 3 bases remained unmatched. The CDR3 here is CASKGQGSTDTQYF. In DNA form, the CDR3 reads TGCGCCAGCAAAGGACAGGGCAGCACAGATACGCAGTATTTT.

There are a few counts of this clonotype. The chain combines TRBV11-3 with TRBJ2-5; 7 bases fit TRBD2. The CDR3 covers 17 residues. Unmatched junction bases numbered 15, after V lost 5 bases and J lost 3 bases. The germline gives CDR1 SGHNT, CDR2 YENEEA. The CDR3 coding sequence is TGTGCCAGCAGCCCCGGCAGGCTAGCGGAACAAGAAGAGACCCAGTACTTC. It specifies CASSPGRLAEQEETQYF.

This clonotype was counted only a few times. The V call is TRBV6-5, the J call TRBJ2-7; possibly TRBD2 for D (5 bases). Germline CDR1 is MNHEY and CDR2 is SVGAGI. The CDR3 runs to 14 residues. V was cut by 6 bases and J by 0 bases, with 12 bases left in between. CDR3 nucleotide sequence: TGTGCCAGCAGGACGAGCGGAAGCTCCTACGAGCAGTACTTC. This gives the protein CASRTSGSSYEQYF.

This clonotype was seen only a few times. The V call is TRBV24-1, the J call TRBJ2-1, with D possibly being TRBD1 (6 bases). The germline V gene encodes CDR1 KGHDR and CDR2 SFDVKD. Between the trimmed V and J ends, which lost 2 bases and 13 bases, there was a span of 8 bases. There are 11 residues in the CDR3. This CDR3 reads CATSDSGTQFF. For the CDR3, the DNA is TGTGCCACCAGTGATTCAGGGACACAGTTCTTC.

A few counts support this clonotype. The V call is TRBV4-2, the J call TRBJ2-5; TRBD2 matches at 12 bases. The V gene's germline CDR1 is LGHNA and CDR2 YNFKEQ. V shed 3 bases, J shed 3 bases, and the junction held 5 bases outside the gene matches. The CDR3 contains 16 residues. The chain's CDR3 is CASSHGSSGGEETQYF. The CDR3 bases are TGTGCCAGCAGCCATGGATCTAGCGGGGGGGAAGAGACCCAGTACTTC.